In its sample, the clone carrying this TCR beta chain was seen many times. Its antigen is currently unknown. The study left out patients who had uncontrolled infection, other autoimmune disease, pregnancy or lactation. Each diagnosis drew on symptoms, thyroxine, TRAb, thyroid ultrasound and orbital computed tomography findings. The source of the sample is a study of T cells in Graves' hyperthyroidism and ophthalmopathy. Study-level findings and limits: Blood shared most expanded thyroid clonotypes above 0.001. Model output signaled ophthalmopathy a median roughly 6.1 months ahead of onset.

Amplified regions were TCR beta CDR3 sequences from RNA transcripts. The primer set for the first-round RT-PCR of the TCR CDR3 was HTBI. TCRdb analysed the multiplex PCR reads with MiXCR anew, one entry per CDR3 protein. The sample has about 660,000 distinct CDR3 sequences, about 45% seen once. This CDR3 spans 15 amino acids. Trimming shortened V by 2 bases and J by 3 bases, and 10 bases separated the two germline ends. Germline CDR1 reads SGHVS; CDR2 reads FQNEAQ. The sample was peripheral blood or thyroid tissue (not recorded which). This receptor was obtained from an adult man with Graves' disease, either hyperthyroidism or ophthalmopathy (not recorded which). This chain uses TRBV7-8 with TRBJ2-2, with TRBD2 as a possible D gene (6 bases). The CDR3 loop is CASSLRSGYTGELFF. In nucleotides, the CDR3 is TGTGCCAGCAGCTTAAGGAGCGGGTACACCGGGGAGCTGTTTTTT. The complete variable domain, with remaining parts taken from reference TRBV7-8 and TRBJ2-2, reads GAGVSQSPRYKVAKRGQDVALRCDPISGHVSLFWYQQALGQGPEFLTYFQNEAQLDKSGLPSDRFFAERPEGSVSTLKIQRTQQEDSAVYLCASSLRSGYTGELFFGEGSRLTVL.